This T cell receptor beta chain was sequenced during a study of blood T cell repertoires in COVID-19. Study information: From T cells, B-cell-depleted T cells, or PBMCs came the material, which was cDNA or gDNA.

The CDR3 consists of 15 residues. Trimming took off 2 bases at V and 6 bases at J, with 17 bases between the two ends. Germline-derived CDR1 and CDR2 are ENHRY and SYGVKD. Produced via immunoSEQ multiplex PCR; TCRdb's table is partial and in-frame only. The table records approximately 190,000 clones, just under 85% of them present only once. Input material: peripheral blood. This chain connects TRBV10-3 to TRBJ2-7, with D perhaps matching TRBD1 (5 bases). The receptor was isolated from a human donor with acute or convalescent COVID-19. The donor label of this sample is uncertain. The CDR3 is CAISEGQGVPGEQYF. CDR3 bases: TGTGCCATCAGTGAGGGGCAGGGTGTACCTGGCGAGCAGTACTTC.